The rows below give T cell receptor beta chains drawn from one sample of a study of PD-L1 blockade in urothelial cancer. The method was immunoSEQ multiplex PCR; TCRdb's version includes in-frame clones alone and lacks a portion of them. The sample has some 52,000 clones, around 80% seen once. Sample: PBMCs, taken around atezolizumab (anti-PD-L1) treatment. The receptors shown here come from a man between 65 and 85 years old with urothelial cancer. The CDR3 runs from the conserved cysteine through the conserved F or W. The order of the fields is V gene, J gene, clone size, D gene, CDR3 protein, CDR3 DNA. A D gene is named only where the DNA matches it firmly. Expanded clones are given a class, and other clones once, few, many or no size at all.

>TRBV9|TRBJ1-1|-|TRBD1
CASERTGVGEAFF
TGTGCCAGCGAGAGGACAGGGGTTGGTGAAGCTTTCTTT
>TRBV25-1|TRBJ1-2|-|-
CASSPRRGDYGYTF
TGTGCCAGCAGCCCCCGGCGGGGGGATTATGGCTACACCTTC
>TRBV4-1|TRBJ2-2|-|-
CASSHSGVGELFF
TGCGCCAGCAGTCATTCGGGGGTCGGGGAGCTGTTTTTT
>TRBV19|TRBJ1-5|-|-
CASQRSGTLRSNQPQHF
TGTGCCAGTCAACGCTCCGGGACTCTCCGGAGCAATCAGCCCCAGCATTTT
>TRBV12-5|TRBJ1-3|-|-
CASGLAGGSGNTIYF
TGTGCTAGTGGTTTGGCGGGGGGATCTGGAAACACCATATATTTT
>TRBV28|TRBJ2-7|-|-
CASSPLYEQYF
TGTGCCAGCAGTCCCCTATACGAGCAGTACTTC
>TRBV6-5|TRBJ1-4|-|-
CASSYSGPGTQKLFF
TGTGCCAGCAGTTACTCAGGTCCAGGGACTCAAAAACTGTTTTTT
>TRBV4-2|TRBJ2-7|once|TRBD2
CASSQLTSGRAQNEQYF
TGTGCCAGCAGCCAACTGACTAGCGGGAGGGCCCAGAACGAGCAGTACTTC
>TRBV25-1|TRBJ2-3|-|TRBD2
CASSAHQRGRTDTQYF
TGTGCCAGCAGTGCCCATCAGCGGGGACGCACAGATACGCAGTATTTT
>TRBV7-6|TRBJ2-7|-|-
CASSQYGQYEQYF
TGTGCCAGCAGCCAATACGGACAGTACGAGCAGTACTTC
>TRBV27|TRBJ2-4|few|TRBD2
CASSLRERNKNIQYF
TGTGCCAGCAGTTTGCGGGAGAGGAACAAAAACATTCAGTACTTC
>TRBV7-8|TRBJ2-7|-|TRBD1
CASRLNRGHEQYF
TGTGCCAGCAGATTAAACAGGGGGCACGAGCAGTACTTC
>TRBV5-6|TRBJ2-5|few|-
CASSPMEETQYF
TGTGCCAGCAGCCCTATGGAGGAGACCCAGTACTTC
>TRBV4-3|TRBJ1-1|-|-
CASSEGIRQDTEAFF
TGCGCCAGCAGCGAAGGGATCAGGCAGGACACTGAAGCTTTCTTT
>TRBV19|TRBJ2-2|-|TRBD2
CASSNGLAGTNTGELFF
TGTGCCAGTAGTAACGGACTAGCGGGGACAAACACCGGGGAGCTGTTTTTT
>TRBV27|TRBJ1-4|-|-
CASGRDGGEKLFF
TGTGCCAGCGGCCGGGATGGGGGGGAAAAACTGTTTTTT
>TRBV7-2|TRBJ2-1|-|TRBD2
CASSPSGGMDNEQFF
TGTGCCAGCAGCCCTAGCGGGGGTATGGACAATGAGCAGTTCTTC
>TRBV6-5|TRBJ1-1|-|TRBD1
CASRDREIYTEAFF
TGTGCCAGCAGAGACAGGGAGATTTACACTGAAGCTTTCTTT
>TRBV10-3|TRBJ1-1|-|TRBD1
CAIRDRTVSLNTEAFF
TGTGCCATCAGGGACAGGACTGTTTCGTTGAACACTGAAGCTTTCTTT
>TRBV7-2|TRBJ1-5|-|TRBD1
CASSLEGNRGKNQPQHF
TGTGCCAGCAGCTTAGAGGGGAACAGGGGGAAAAATCAGCCCCAGCATTTT
>TRBV2|TRBJ2-5|-|-
CASFRDLQETQYF
TGTGCCAGCTTCCGGGACTTACAAGAGACCCAGTACTTC
>TRBV28|TRBJ2-1|-|TRBD2
CASRLAGSSNEQFF
TGTGCCAGCAGACTAGCGGGGTCCTCCAATGAGCAGTTCTTC
>TRBV9|TRBJ1-2|once|-
CASSVEGLSYGYTF
TGTGCCAGCAGCGTAGAGGGGCTTAGCTATGGCTACACCTTC
>TRBV5-6|TRBJ2-1|-|-
CASSFTGRSHNEQFF
TGTGCCAGCAGCTTTACGGGAAGGTCCCACAATGAGCAGTTCTTC
>TRBV7-6|TRBJ2-7|-|TRBD1
CASSLEAGQGSYEQYF
TGTGCCAGCAGCTTAGAGGCGGGACAGGGCTCCTACGAGCAGTACTTC
>TRBV5-1|TRBJ2-3|-|-
CASSTRGDTQYF
TGCGCCAGCAGCACACGAGGAGATACGCAGTATTTT